This record concerns one T cell receptor beta chain sequence. No antigen is known for it. The sample belongs to a study of beta chain features in type 1 diabetes. General study results and limits: The naive, central memory and Treg TCRB repertoires of patients appeared to be more similar to one another than those of healthy donors. Among all four CD4+ subsets, Type 1 diabetes patients had TCRB CDR3s that were moderately but significantly shorter.

The isolated RNA, all of it, was reverse transcribed, so expressed TCRB transcripts were what got sequenced. The table came from immunoSEQ multiplex PCR; TCRdb's copy has only in-frame clones and leaves some out. The sample holds 250,000 to 350,000 clones, over 14% seen once. Germline lookup yields CDR1 MGHDK and CDR2 SYGVNS. V trimming: 6 bases; J trimming: 2 bases; junction bases outside the gene matches: 7. CDR3 length: 16 amino acids. This chain links TRBV25-1 with TRBJ2-3, with TRBD2 matching 11 bases. The TCR originated in a man younger than 30 with type 1 diabetes. The specimen was naive CD4+ T cells from blood. The CDR3, as DNA: TGTGCCAGCAGCGACGGGACTAGCGGTTACACAGATACGCAGTATTTT. Its translation is CASSDGTSGYTDTQYF. The variable domain in full, with the rest retrieved from reference TRBV25-1 and TRBJ2-3, is EADIYQTPRYLVIGTGKKITLECSQTMGHDKMYWYQQDPGMELHLIHYSYGVNSTEKGDLSSESTVSRIRTEHFPLTLESARPSHTSQYLCASSDGTSGYTDTQYFGPGTRLTVL.